This TCR beta chain was captured by sequencing in a study of metastatic and nonmetastatic thyroid tumors. Germline trimming cut 3 bases from V and 1 base from J; bases unmatched to any gene: 6. The CDR3 loop spans 16 amino acids. CDR1 and CDR2 from the germline V gene are MGHRA and YSYEKL. TCRdb re-called the PCR reads with MiXCR. This table has about 15,000 clones, around 25% appearing once. Until they underwent thyroid surgery, no patient had received any treatment. The TCR originated in a female donor with papillary thyroid cancer or a benign thyroid nodule (not recorded which). Some clones in this sample may be carry-over from other donors' samples. Material: adjacent normal tissue. The rearrangement uses TRBV4-1 and TRBJ2-7; 10 bases map to TRBD1. CDR3 protein: CASSQGQGPLSYEQYF. CDR3 nucleotides: TGCGCCAGCAGCCAGGGACAGGGGCCTTTATCCTACGAGCAGTACTTC.